The present TCR beta chain was sequenced within a study of low-dose radiotherapy and immunotherapy resistance in tumors. Study summary: Every 2 weeks, cohort 1 got 0.5 Gy, reaching 6.5 Gy to the planning target volume. A dose of 300 mg of oral aspirin was taken by patients daily for four cycles from cycle 1 day 1. Treatment included intravenous cyclophosphamide dosed at 200 mg/m2 every two weeks, one day before radiation and immunotherapy. Individuals in Cohort 2 had 1 Gy per fraction every two weeks, adding up to 13 Gy over 26 weeks.

In its sample, this clonotype was seen a few times. This likely traces to a read error, being one base from a far larger clone. Primers targeting TRAV and TRBV primed first-strand cDNA, covering alpha and beta chains. PCR amplification of the TCRs was performed with Phusion for 20 PCR cycles, and it relied on a constant-region primer together with a V-primer adapter. MiXCR, run by TCRdb on the reads, gives a single entry per CDR3 protein. This table holds approximately 100,000 distinct CDR3 sequences, about 20% found once. The time point: after trial treatment. Treatment given: LDRT plus nivolumab, ipilimumab, low-dose cyclophosphamide and aspirin (RACIN trial). J was trimmed by 10 bases and V by 6 bases; bases with no gene match: 13. The CDR3 is made up of 15 amino acids.

This chain links TRBV12-3 or TRBV12-4 with TRBJ2-1, with TRBD2 matching 9 bases. This sequence originates from a male donor with prostate cancer. The sample consisted of PBMCs, taken after low-dose radiotherapy plus immunotherapy. The CDR3: CASRPSGTFRYEQFF. The CDR3 region has the DNA TGTGCCAGCAGACCTAGCGGGACCTTCCGTTACGAGCAGTTCTTC.